This record looks at one T cell receptor (beta chain) sequence and its context. Its antigen remains unknown. V was trimmed by 0 bases and J by 5 bases, leaving 17 bases between them. This CDR3 contains 15 residues. Germline-derived CDR1 and CDR2 are GTSNPN and SVGIG (reference sequence). The data belong to a study of PD-1 blockade in mismatch repair-deficient tumors. At the level of the study: Patients had some twelve mismatch repair-deficient cancer types, all previously treated and progressing. Findings and limits, study-wide: After pembrolizumab, tumor-resident clones rose rapidly, then generally contracted before radiologic responses.

TCR sequencing covered a few patients who responded to pembrolizumab. The assay was immunoSEQ multiplex PCR, and TCRdb's table has in-frame clones only and misses some. The sample includes around 25,000 clones, approximately 84% of them seen just once. The sequencing here drew on PBMCs, taken before pembrolizumab treatment. The receptor's source is an adult with mismatch repair-deficient cancer. J is TRBJ2-7 and V is TRBV30; tentative D call: TRBD1 (6 bases). The CDR3 loop reads CAWSVIRDTPHEQYF. CDR3 DNA: TGTGCCTGGAGTGTAATACGGGACACCCCCCACGAGCAGTACTTC.